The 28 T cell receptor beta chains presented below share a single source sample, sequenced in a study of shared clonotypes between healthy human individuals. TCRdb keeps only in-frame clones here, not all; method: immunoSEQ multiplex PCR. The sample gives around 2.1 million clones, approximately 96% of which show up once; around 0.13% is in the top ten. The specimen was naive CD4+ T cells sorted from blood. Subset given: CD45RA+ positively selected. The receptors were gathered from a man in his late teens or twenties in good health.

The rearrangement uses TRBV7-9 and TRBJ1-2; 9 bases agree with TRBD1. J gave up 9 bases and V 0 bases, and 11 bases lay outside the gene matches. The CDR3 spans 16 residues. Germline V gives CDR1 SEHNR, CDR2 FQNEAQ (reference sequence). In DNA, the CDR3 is TGTGCCAGCAGCTTAGCTGGGACAGGGTTTCTATGGAGCTACACCTTC. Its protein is CASSLAGTGFLWSYTF.

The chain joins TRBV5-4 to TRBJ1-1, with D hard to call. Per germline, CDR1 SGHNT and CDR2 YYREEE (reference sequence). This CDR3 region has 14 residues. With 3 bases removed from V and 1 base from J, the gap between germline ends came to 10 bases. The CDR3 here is CASSSGSTNTEAFF. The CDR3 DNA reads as TGTGCCAGCAGCTCCGGGTCAACGAACACTGAAGCTTTCTTT.

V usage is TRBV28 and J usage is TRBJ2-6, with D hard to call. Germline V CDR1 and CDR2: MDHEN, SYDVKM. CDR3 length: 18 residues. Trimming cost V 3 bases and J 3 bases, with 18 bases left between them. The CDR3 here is CASSFRMKGKGGANVLTF. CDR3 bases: TGTGCCAGCAGTTTTAGGATGAAGGGTAAGGGTGGGGCCAACGTCCTGACTTTC.

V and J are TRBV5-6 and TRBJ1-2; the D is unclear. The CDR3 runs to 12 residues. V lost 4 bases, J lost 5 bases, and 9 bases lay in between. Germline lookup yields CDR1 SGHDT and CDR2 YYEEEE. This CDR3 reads CASSAGSYGYTF. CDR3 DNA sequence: TGTGCCAGCAGCGCTGGAAGTTATGGCTACACCTTC.

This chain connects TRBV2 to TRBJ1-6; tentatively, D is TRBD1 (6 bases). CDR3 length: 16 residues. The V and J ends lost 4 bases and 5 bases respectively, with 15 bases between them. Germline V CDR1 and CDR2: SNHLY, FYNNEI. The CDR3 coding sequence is TGTGCCAGCAGTGTACAGGGTGGAGATAATAATTCACCCCTCCACTTT. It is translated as CASSVQGGDNNSPLHF. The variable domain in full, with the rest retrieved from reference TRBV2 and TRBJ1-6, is EPEVTQTPSHQVTQMGQEVILRCVPISNHLYFYWYRQILGQKVEFLVSFYNNEISEKSEIFDDQFSVERPDGSNFTLKIRSTKLEDSAMYFCASSVQGGDNNSPLHFGNGTRLTVT.

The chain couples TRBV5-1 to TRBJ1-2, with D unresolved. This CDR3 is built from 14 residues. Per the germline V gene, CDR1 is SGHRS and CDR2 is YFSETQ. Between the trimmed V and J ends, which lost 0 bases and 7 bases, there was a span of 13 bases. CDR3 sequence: CASSLADGLSGYTF. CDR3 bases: TGCGCCAGCAGCTTGGCCGACGGGTTATCTGGCTACACCTTC.

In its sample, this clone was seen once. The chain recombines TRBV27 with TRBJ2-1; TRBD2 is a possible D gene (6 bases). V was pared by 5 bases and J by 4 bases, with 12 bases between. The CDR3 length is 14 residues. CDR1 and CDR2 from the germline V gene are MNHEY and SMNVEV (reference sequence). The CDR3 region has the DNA TGTGCCAGCAGTGCGGGACTCTTGTACAATGAGCAGTTCTTC. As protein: CASSAGLLYNEQFF.

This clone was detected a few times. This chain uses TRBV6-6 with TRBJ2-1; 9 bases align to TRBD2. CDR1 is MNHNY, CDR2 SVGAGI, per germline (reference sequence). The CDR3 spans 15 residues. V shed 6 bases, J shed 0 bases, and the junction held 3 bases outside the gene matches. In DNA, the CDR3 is TGTGCCAGCAGCTCACTAGCGGGCTCCTACAATGAGCAGTTCTTC. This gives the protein CASSSLAGSYNEQFF.

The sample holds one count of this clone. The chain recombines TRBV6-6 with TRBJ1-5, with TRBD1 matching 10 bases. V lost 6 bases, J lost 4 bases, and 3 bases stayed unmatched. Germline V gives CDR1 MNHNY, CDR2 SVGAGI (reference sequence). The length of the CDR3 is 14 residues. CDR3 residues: CASSQGQGNQPQHF. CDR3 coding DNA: TGTGCCAGCAGCCAGGGACAGGGGAATCAGCCCCAGCATTTT.

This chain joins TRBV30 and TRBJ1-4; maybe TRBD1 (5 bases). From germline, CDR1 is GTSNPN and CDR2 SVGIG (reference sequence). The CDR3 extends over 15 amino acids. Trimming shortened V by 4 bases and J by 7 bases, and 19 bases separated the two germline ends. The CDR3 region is CAWTARQTYIEKLFF. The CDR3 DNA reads TGTGCCTGGACCGCCCGACAGACCTATATTGAAAAACTGTTTTTT.

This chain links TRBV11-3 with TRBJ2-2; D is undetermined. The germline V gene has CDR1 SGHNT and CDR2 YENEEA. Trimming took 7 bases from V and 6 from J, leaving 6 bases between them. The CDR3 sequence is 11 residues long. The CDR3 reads CASKSAGELFF. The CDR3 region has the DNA TGTGCCAGCAAATCCGCCGGGGAGCTGTTTTTT.

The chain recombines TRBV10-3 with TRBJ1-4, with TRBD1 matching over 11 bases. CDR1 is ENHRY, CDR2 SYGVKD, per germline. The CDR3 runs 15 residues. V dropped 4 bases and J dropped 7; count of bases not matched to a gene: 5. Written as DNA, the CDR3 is TGTGCCATCAGTGTCTCCGGACAGGGGGCTGAAAAACTGTTTTTT. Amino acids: CAISVSGQGAEKLFF.

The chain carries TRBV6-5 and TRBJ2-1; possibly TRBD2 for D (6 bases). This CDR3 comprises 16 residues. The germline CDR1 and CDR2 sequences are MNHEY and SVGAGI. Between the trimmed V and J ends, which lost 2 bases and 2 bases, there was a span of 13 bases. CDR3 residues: CASSYPTGGTYNEQFF. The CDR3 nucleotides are TGTGCCAGCAGTTACCCGACTGGAGGGACCTACAATGAGCAGTTCTTC.

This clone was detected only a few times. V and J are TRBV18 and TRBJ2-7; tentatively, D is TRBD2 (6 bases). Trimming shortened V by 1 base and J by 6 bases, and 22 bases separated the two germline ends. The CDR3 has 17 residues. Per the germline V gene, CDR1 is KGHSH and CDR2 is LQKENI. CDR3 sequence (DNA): TGTGCCAGCTCACCACAGGATAGAAGGATAGCGGTCGGCGAGCAGTACTTC. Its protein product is CASSPQDRRIAVGEQYF.

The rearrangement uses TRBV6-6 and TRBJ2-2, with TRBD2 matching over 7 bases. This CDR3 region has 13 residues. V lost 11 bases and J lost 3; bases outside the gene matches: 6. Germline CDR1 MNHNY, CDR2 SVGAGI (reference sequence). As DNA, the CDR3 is TGTGCCTGTCAGGGACTATACACCGGGGAGCTGTTTTTT. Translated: CACQGLYTGELFF.

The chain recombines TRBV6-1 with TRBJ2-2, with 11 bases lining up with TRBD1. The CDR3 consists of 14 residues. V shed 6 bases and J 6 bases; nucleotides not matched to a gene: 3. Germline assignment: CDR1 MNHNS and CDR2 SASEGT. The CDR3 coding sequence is TGTGCCAGCAGCGGACAGGGGGCCGCCGGGGAGCTGTTTTTT. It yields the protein CASSGQGAAGELFF.

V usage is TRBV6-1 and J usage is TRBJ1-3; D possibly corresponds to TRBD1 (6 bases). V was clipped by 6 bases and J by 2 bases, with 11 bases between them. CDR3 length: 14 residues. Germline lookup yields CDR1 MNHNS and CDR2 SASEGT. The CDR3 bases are TGTGCCAGCAGGGAGGGGGGGGCTGGAAACACCATATATTTT. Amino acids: CASREGGAGNTIYF.

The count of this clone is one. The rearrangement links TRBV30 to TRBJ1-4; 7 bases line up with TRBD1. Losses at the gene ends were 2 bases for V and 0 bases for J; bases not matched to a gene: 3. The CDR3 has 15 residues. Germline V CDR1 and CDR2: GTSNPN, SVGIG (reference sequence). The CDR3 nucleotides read TGTGCCTGGAGTTCGCAGGGGGCAACTAATGAAAAACTGTTTTTT. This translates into CAWSSQGATNEKLFF.

Here the CDR3 reads CASSRGGPYGYTF. The CDR3 region has the DNA TGTGCCAGCAGCCGCGGAGGCCCTTATGGCTACACCTTC. V and J are TRBV14 and TRBJ1-2; D is ambiguous. The CDR3 totals 13 residues. V gave up 4 bases and J gave up 5 bases, with 11 bases separating them. Germline V lookup: CDR1 SGHDN, CDR2 FVKESK.

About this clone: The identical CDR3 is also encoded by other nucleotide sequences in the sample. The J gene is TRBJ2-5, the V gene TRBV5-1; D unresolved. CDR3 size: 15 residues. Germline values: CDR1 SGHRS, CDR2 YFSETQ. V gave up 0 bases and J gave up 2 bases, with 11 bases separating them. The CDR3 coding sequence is TGCGCCAGCAGCTTGGCCAGGACGGATCAAGAGACCCAGTACTTC. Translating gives CASSLARTDQETQYF. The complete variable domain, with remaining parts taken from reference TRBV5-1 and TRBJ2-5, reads KAGVTQTPRYLIKTRGQQVTLSCSPISGHRSVSWYQQTPGQGLQFLFEYFSETQRNKGNFPGRFSGRQFSNSRSEMNVSTLELGDSALYLCASSLARTDQETQYFGPGTRLLVL.

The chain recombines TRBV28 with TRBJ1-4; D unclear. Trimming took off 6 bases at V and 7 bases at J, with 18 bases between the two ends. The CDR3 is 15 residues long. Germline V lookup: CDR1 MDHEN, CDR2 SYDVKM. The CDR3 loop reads CASSSRGQTGEKLFF. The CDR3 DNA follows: TGTGCCAGCAGCTCCCGCGGGCAGACGGGTGAAAAACTGTTTTTT.

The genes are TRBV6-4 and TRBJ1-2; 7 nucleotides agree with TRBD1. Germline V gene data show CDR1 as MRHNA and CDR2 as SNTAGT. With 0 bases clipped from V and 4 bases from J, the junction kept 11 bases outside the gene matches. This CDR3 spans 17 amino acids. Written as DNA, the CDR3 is TGTGCCAGCAGTGACTCGGGAGACCAGGGGGGGCTCTATGGCTACACCTTC. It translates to CASSDSGDQGGLYGYTF.

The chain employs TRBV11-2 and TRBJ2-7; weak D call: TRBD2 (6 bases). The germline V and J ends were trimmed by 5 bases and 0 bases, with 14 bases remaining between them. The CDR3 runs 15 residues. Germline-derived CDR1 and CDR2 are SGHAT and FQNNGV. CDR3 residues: CASSPGTLSSYEQYF. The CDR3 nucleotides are TGTGCCAGCAGCCCCGGGACTCTAAGCTCCTACGAGCAGTACTTC.

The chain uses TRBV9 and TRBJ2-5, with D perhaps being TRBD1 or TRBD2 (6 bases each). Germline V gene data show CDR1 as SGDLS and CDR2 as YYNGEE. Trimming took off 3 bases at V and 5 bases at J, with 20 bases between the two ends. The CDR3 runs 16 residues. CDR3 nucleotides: TGTGCCAGCAGCGGGGGGACATCCTCAGGAGGGGAGACCCAGTACTTC. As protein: CASSGGTSSGGETQYF. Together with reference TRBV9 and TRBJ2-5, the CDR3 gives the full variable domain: DSGVTQTPKHLITATGQRVTLRCSPRSGDLSVYWYQQSLDQGLQFLIQYYNGEERAKGNILERFSAQQFPDLHSELNLSSLELGDSALYFCASSGGTSSGGETQYFGPGTRLLVL.

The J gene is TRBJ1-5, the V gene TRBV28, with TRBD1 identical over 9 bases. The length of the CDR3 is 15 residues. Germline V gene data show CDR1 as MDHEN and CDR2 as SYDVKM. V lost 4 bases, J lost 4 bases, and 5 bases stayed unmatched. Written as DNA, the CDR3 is TGTGCCAGCAGTTCCGAAGGGACAGGGAATCAGCCCCAGCATTTT. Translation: CASSSEGTGNQPQHF.

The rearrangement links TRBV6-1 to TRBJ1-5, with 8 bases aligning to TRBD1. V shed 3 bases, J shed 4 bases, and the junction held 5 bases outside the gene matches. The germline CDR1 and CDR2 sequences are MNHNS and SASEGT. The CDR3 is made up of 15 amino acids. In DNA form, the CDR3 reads TGTGCCAGCAGTGATCGGGACAGGAGAAATCAGCCCCAGCATTTT. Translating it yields CASSDRDRRNQPQHF.

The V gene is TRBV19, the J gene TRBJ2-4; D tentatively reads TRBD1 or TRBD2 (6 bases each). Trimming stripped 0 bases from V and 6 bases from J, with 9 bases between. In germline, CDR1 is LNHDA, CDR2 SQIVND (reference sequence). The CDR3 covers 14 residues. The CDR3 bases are TGTGCCAGTAGTATAGAAGGGGGGAGAAACATTCAGTACTTC. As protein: CASSIEGGRNIQYF.

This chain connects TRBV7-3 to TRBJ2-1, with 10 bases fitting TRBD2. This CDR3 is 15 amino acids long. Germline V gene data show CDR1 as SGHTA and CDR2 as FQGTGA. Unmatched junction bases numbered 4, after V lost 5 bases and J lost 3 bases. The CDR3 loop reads CASSLSGGNYNEQFF. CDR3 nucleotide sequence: TGTGCCAGCAGCCTTAGCGGGGGGAACTACAATGAGCAGTTCTTC.